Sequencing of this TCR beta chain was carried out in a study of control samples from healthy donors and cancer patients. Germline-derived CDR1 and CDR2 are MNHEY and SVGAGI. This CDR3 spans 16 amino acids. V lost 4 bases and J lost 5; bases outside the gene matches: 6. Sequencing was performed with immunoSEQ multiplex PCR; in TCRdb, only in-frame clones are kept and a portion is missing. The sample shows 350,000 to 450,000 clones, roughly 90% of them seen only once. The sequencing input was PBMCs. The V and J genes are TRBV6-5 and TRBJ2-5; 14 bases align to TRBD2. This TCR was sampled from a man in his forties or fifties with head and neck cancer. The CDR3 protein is CASSLRTSGGRETQYF. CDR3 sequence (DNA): TGTGCCAGCAGTTTGAGGACTAGCGGGGGGAGGGAGACCCAGTACTTC.